Listed below are T cell receptor beta chains from one sample, sequenced in a study of shared clonotypes between healthy human individuals. Only in-frame clones appear in the TCRdb table, and some are missing; sequencing was by immunoSEQ multiplex PCR. This table holds millions of clones, more than 80% found once. Sequencing input: naive CD4+ T cells sorted from blood. All receptors derive from a man aged 18 to 30 in good health. Each CDR3 is given with its conserved first and last residue. A D gene is named only where the DNA matches it firmly. Clone size, where shown, is once, few, many, or a class for clones that have expanded.

clone_size j_call v_call d_call cdr3_aa cdr3_nt
. TRBJ2-3 TRBV5-4 . CASYRAGQITDTQYF TGTGCCAGCTACCGGGCGGGACAGATCACAGATACGCAGTATTTT
. TRBJ1-3 TRBV5-1 . CASSESYRANSGNTIYF TGCGCCAGCAGTGAGTCATACAGGGCAAACTCTGGAAACACCATATATTTT
. TRBJ2-7 TRBV7-2 TRBD1 CASSSRAGTASYEQYF TGTGCCAGCAGCTCAAGGGCCGGGACAGCGTCCTACGAGCAGTACTTC
. TRBJ1-4 TRBV5-1 . CASRRWPRRNEKLFF TGCGCCAGCAGGAGATGGCCCCGGCGGAATGAAAAACTGTTTTTT
. TRBJ2-2 TRBV7-7 TRBD1 CASRQGAAGELFF TGTGCTAGCAGACAGGGGGCGGCCGGGGAGCTGTTTTTT
. TRBJ1-5 TRBV6-1 . CASSVGTPLNQPQHF TGTGCCAGCAGTGTTGGAACCCCACTGAATCAGCCCCAGCATTTT
. TRBJ2-1 TRBV28 . CASAKPRGISYNEQFF TGTGCCAGCGCAAAGCCGAGGGGAATCTCCTACAATGAGCAGTTCTTC
. TRBJ2-1 TRBV5-3 TRBD2 CARSIRLAGGRLYNEQFF TGTGCCAGAAGCATCAGACTAGCGGGGGGCCGACTGTACAATGAGCAGTTCTTC
. TRBJ2-1 TRBV5-1 . CASSLEGLGTYNEQFF TGCGCCAGCAGCTTGGAGGGTCTGGGAACCTACAATGAGCAGTTCTTC
once TRBJ1-4 TRBV5-1 . CASSESRGSWEKLFF TGCGCCAGCAGCGAGAGCCGGGGGTCTTGGGAAAAACTGTTTTTT
. TRBJ1-2 TRBV9 . CASSPRLSPGGYTF TGTGCCAGCAGCCCCCGGTTGTCGCCCGGTGGCTACACCTTC
. TRBJ2-3 TRBV6-1 . CASSPGSSTDTQYF TGTGCCAGCAGTCCGGGATCTAGCACAGATACGCAGTATTTT
. TRBJ2-7 TRBV7-2 TRBD1 CASSPRTGSLTPYEQYF TGTGCCAGCAGCCCCCGGACAGGGAGCCTTACTCCCTACGAGCAGTACTTC
. TRBJ2-7 TRBV5-1 . CASSLDTGTASYEQYF TGCGCCAGCAGCTTAGATACCGGGACGGCATCCTACGAGCAGTACTTC
. TRBJ1-1 TRBV5-1 . CASSLVPDTEAFF TGCGCCAGCAGCTTGGTCCCCGACACTGAAGCTTTCTTT
. TRBJ1-3 TRBV11-2 TRBD1 CASSLDRGHGNTIYF TGTGCCAGCAGCTTAGACAGGGGGCATGGAAACACCATATATTTT
. TRBJ2-3 TRBV28 TRBD2 CASSGLAGASRTDTQYF TGTGCCAGCAGCGGACTAGCGGGGGCCTCCCGCACAGATACGCAGTATTTT
. TRBJ2-5 TRBV5-1 . CASSSQTGEETQYF TGCGCCAGCAGCTCGCAGACCGGGGAGGAGACCCAGTACTTC
. TRBJ2-1 TRBV25-1 . CASSEGGALGNNEQFF TGTGCCAGCAGTGAGGGGGGGGCCCTGGGGAACAATGAGCAGTTCTTC
. TRBJ2-2 TRBV7-8 . CASSLDGTGNTGELFF TGTGCCAGCAGCTTAGACGGGACGGGGAACACCGGGGAGCTGTTTTTT
. TRBJ2-2 TRBV4-2 TRBD2 CASSQGGLAGTGELFF TGTGCCAGCAGCCAGGGTGGACTAGCGGGGACCGGGGAGCTGTTTTTT
. TRBJ1-2 TRBV27 . CASSSIGGPDYGYTF TGTGCCAGCAGTTCGATAGGGGGGCCGGACTATGGCTACACCTTC
. TRBJ1-2 TRBV6-1 TRBD1 CASRITGVLGYTF TGTGCCAGCAGGATAACAGGGGTTTTGGGCTACACCTTC
. TRBJ2-1 TRBV18 . CASSPAGGSGSYNEQFF TGTGCCAGCTCACCAGCAGGGGGGTCGGGCTCCTACAATGAGCAGTTCTTC
. TRBJ1-1 TRBV7-9 TRBD1 CASSRTGRNTEAFF TGTGCCAGCAGCCGGACAGGCAGGAACACTGAAGCTTTCTTT
. TRBJ1-3 TRBV7-3 . CASSQHSGNTIYF TGTGCCAGCAGTCAACACTCTGGAAACACCATATATTTT
. TRBJ2-3 TRBV15 . CATSRDGGRTDTQYF TGTGCCACCAGCAGAGACGGAGGGAGGACAGATACGCAGTATTTT
. TRBJ2-3 TRBV7-3 . CASSLGRADTQYF TGTGCCAGCAGCTTAGGTAGAGCGGATACGCAGTATTTT
. TRBJ1-5 TRBV5-1 . CASSGGQSGNQPQHF TGCGCCAGCAGCGGCGGACAGTCCGGGAATCAGCCCCAGCATTTT
. TRBJ1-2 TRBV6-6 . CASSLSGTDYGYTF TGTGCCAGCAGTCTGTCCGGGACTGACTATGGCTACACCTTC
once TRBJ2-1 TRBV2 . CASSEDYYNEQFF TGTGCCAGCAGTGAGGACTACTACAATGAGCAGTTCTTC
. TRBJ1-3 TRBV5-1 . CASSLAGTSSGNTIYF TGCGCCAGCAGCTTGGCGGGCACGAGCTCTGGAAACACCATATATTTT
. TRBJ2-3 TRBV18 . CASSPADHTDTQYF TGTGCCAGCTCACCGGCGGACCACACAGATACGCAGTATTTT
. TRBJ2-1 TRBV19 TRBD2 CASSIDRSGSQDEQFF TGTGCCAGTAGTATAGATAGGAGCGGGAGTCAGGATGAGCAGTTCTTC
. TRBJ2-1 TRBV5-1 TRBD1 CASSLASGTGINEQFF TGCGCCAGCAGCTTGGCTTCCGGGACAGGGATCAATGAGCAGTTCTTC
. TRBJ2-3 TRBV30 . CAWVTQTVTDTQYF TGTGCCTGGGTAACCCAGACAGTTACAGATACGCAGTATTTT
. TRBJ2-1 TRBV5-1 . CASSSPGVLDTEQFF TGCGCCAGCAGCTCCCCCGGAGTCCTAGATACTGAGCAGTTCTTC
. TRBJ1-4 TRBV11-2 . CASSPQGFNEKLFF TGTGCCAGCAGCCCCCAGGGATTTAATGAAAAACTGTTTTTT
few TRBJ1-6 TRBV5-1 TRBD1 CASSLKTGVDSPLHF TGCGCCAGCAGCTTGAAAACAGGGGTCGATTCACCCCTCCACTTT
. TRBJ1-3 TRBV4-1 . CASSQGLISGNTIYF TGCGCCAGCAGCCAGGGACTCATCTCTGGAAACACCATATATTTT
. TRBJ2-7 TRBV7-2 . CASSLRAHEQYF TGTGCCAGCAGCTTAAGGGCCCACGAGCAGTACTTC
few TRBJ2-3 TRBV18 . CASSPPADTQYF TGTGCCAGCTCACCACCGGCAGATACGCAGTATTTT
. TRBJ2-3 TRBV28 . CASSLTGAGTDTQYF TGTGCCAGCAGTTTGACGGGGGCGGGCACAGATACGCAGTATTTT
. TRBJ2-6 TRBV6-5 . CASTPGGGANVLTF TGTGCCAGCACTCCAGGCGGGGGGGCCAACGTCCTGACTTTC
. TRBJ2-7 TRBV2 . CASGAFGSYEQYF TGTGCCAGTGGGGCTTTCGGCTCCTACGAGCAGTACTTC
. TRBJ1-2 TRBV27 . CASSPLRGGGTNYGYTF TGTGCCAGCAGTCCCCTTCGTGGGGGCGGGACTAACTATGGCTACACCTTC
. TRBJ1-5 TRBV19 TRBD1 CASSGQGLQPQHF TGTGCCAGTAGTGGACAGGGCCTTCAGCCCCAGCATTTT
. TRBJ1-3 TRBV19 . CASSKGLSGNTIYF TGTGCCAGTTCAAAGGGGCTCTCTGGAAACACCATATATTTT
. TRBJ2-3 TRBV21-1 . CASSKEGGRTRPRGTQYF TGTGCCAGCAGCAAAGAGGGGGGACGGACAAGGCCCCGCGGTACGCAGTATTTT
. TRBJ2-7 TRBV5-1 TRBD1 CASSIAPGQVSYEQYF TGCGCCAGCAGCATTGCCCCGGGACAGGTCTCCTACGAGCAGTACTTC
. TRBJ2-7 TRBV9 . CASSVESDYEQYF TGTGCCAGCAGCGTAGAAAGTGATTACGAGCAGTACTTC
. TRBJ2-3 TRBV18 . CASSPLDSDTQYF TGTGCCAGCTCGCCACTAGACTCAGATACGCAGTATTTT
. TRBJ1-1 TRBV18 . CASSVRGGNTEAFF TGTGCCAGCTCAGTAAGGGGAGGGAACACTGAAGCTTTCTTT
. TRBJ2-2 TRBV11-2 . CASSLGSGFSGELFF TGTGCCAGCAGCTTAGGGTCCGGGTTCAGCGGGGAGCTGTTTTTT
. TRBJ2-1 TRBV5-1 . CASSPGNSYNEQFF TGCGCCAGCAGCCCGGGTAACTCCTACAATGAGCAGTTCTTC
. TRBJ2-3 TRBV5-4 . CASSLAKQSTDTQYF TGTGCCAGCAGCTTGGCCAAGCAGAGCACAGATACGCAGTATTTT
. TRBJ1-2 TRBV6-1 . CASSEVGINYGYTF TGTGCCAGCAGTGAAGTAGGAATTAACTATGGCTACACCTTC
. TRBJ1-3 TRBV4-1 . CASSSGAGGYSGNTIYF TGCGCCAGCAGCAGCGGGGCGGGGGGTTACTCTGGAAACACCATATATTTT
. TRBJ1-1 TRBV6-5 . CASSYSDRGGTEAFF TGTGCCAGCAGTTACTCAGATCGTGGGGGCACTGAAGCTTTCTTT
. TRBJ2-3 TRBV27 . CASSFLSGTDTQYF TGTGCCAGCAGTTTTCTTAGCGGCACAGATACGCAGTATTTT